This TCR beta chain was obtained from a study of shared clonotypes between healthy human individuals. Study information: Each donor contributed plates that comprised three CD4 naive, three CD4 memory, two CD8 naive and one CD8 memory.

TCRdb's table, derived via immunoSEQ multiplex PCR, lists solely in-frame clones and lacks some. The profile shows roughly 500,000 clones, 90% to 97% of them singletons. Germline V gives CDR1 ENHRY, CDR2 SYGVKD. The CDR3 runs 12 residues. The V and J ends lost 9 bases and 0 bases, in that order; junction bases with no gene match: 1. Points from the study as a whole: The sharing of 5% to 6.5% of naive CD4 clonotypes was seen across several donors.

From CD4+ cells came CD45RA+ naive and CD45RA-negative memory subsets. Notes on this clone: The target antigen is unknown. The same CDR3 arises from other DNA sequences in this sample as well.

Material: naive CD4+ T cells sorted from blood. Subset here: CD45RA+ positively selected. The rearrangement links TRBV10-3 to TRBJ2-7; 8 bases line up with TRBD2. The receptor was derived from a woman aged 25 to 39 in good health. CDR3 sequence reads: CAISGSSYEQYF. The CDR3 DNA is TGTGCCATAAGCGGGAGCTCCTACGAGCAGTACTTC.